This T cell receptor beta chain was identified during a study of cytomegalovirus exposure and HLA in healthy donors. Across the whole study: A preliminary data release comprised around 85 million unique TCRs obtained from HLA-typed donors. The study's findings and limits: Specificity of a few CMV-associated chains for CMV antigens was verified in vitro. The majority of CMV-associated TCR beta chains were reported as apparently HLA-restricted in a later analysis.

With 60 Vbeta and 13 Jbeta primers, the PCR was carried out. Using immunoSEQ multiplex PCR, the repertoire was profiled, and TCRdb retains in-frame clones only, with some absent. There are under 200,000 clones in the sample; 84% occur only once, and 0.38% lies in the top ten. Details on this clone: Its cognate antigen is unknown.

CDR3 length: 12 amino acids. V was pared by 9 bases and J by 6 bases, with 2 bases of the junction left unmatched. Germline V gene data show CDR1 as LNHDA and CDR2 as SQIVND (reference sequence). Input material: PBMCs. The receptor's source is a boy aged 2 to 9 in good health and CMV-seronegative. The chain has TRBV19 and TRBJ2-2; 9 positions agree with TRBD2. The CDR3 reads CASRGGAGELFF. The CDR3 DNA is TGTGCCAGCCGCGGGGGGGCCGGGGAGCTGTTTTTT.